This TCR beta chain was captured by sequencing in a study of blood T cell repertoires in COVID-19 (dated by TCRdb to 2020 to 2021). In the study overall: Samples from collaborators originated in the United States, Italy and Spain and spanned both the acute and convalescent phases of COVID-19. The prospective study material was composed of cDNA or gDNA derived from T cells, B-cell-depleted T cells, or PBMCs. Deeply sampled blood TCRbeta repertoires from subjects exposed to, actively infected with, or recovered from COVID-19 were included in the dataset. The repertoires were made available in a free public database intended to serve as a resource for research on the immune response to SARS-CoV-2. The samples were drawn from the first 160 participants of the ongoing ImmuneRACE study and from some 1,300 subjects provided by 6 global collaborators. A de-identified subject ID, COVID-19 status, age in years and sex were almost always included in the sample metadata. Where available, HLA class I and class II types were taken from metadata supplied by the sample provider and were not determined by assay-based typing. What the work shows at the level of the full study, not this receptor alone: The quantity of clinical and demographic metadata differed by source and by participant and was supplied without curation.

CDR3 length: 12 amino acids, cysteine to phenylalanine. The only DNA kept is the CDR3, 36 bases in frame from the first base. Here V drops 11 bases and J drops 2 bases, and the junction holds 2 bases not matched to any gene. Comments on this clone: There is no known antigen for this receptor. No much larger clonotype is one base removed from it; base qualities were not supplied.

The immunoSEQ Assay, a bias-controlled multiplex PCR, was used to amplify TCRbeta CDR3 regions from genomic DNA. The published analysis was carried out like this. The number of nucleated cells in each sample was estimated by amplification of reference gene primers within the assay. To quantify the absolute abundance of each unique TCRbeta CDR3 rearrangement, sequence reads were collapsed and filtered. Productive Simpson clonality was computed per sample as the square root of Simpson's diversity index over productive rearrangements. TCRdb carries this immuneACCESS record with in-frame sequences only. Its versions omit some clonotypes, under half of them owing to an unresolved V gene in the studies checked, with the rest unexplained. The V and J calls and clone size come from that table; D and trimming were worked out from the DNA. A total of over 150,000 clones appear in this sample, around 84% of them only once. The top ten hold 7.3% of the sample.

In the prospective study, participants were about 18 to 100 years old, resided in around 25 geographic areas of the United States, and were enrolled through a virtual design. Cohort assignment in the prospective study relied on participant-reported clinical history from a screening survey and a study questionnaire. For ImmuneRACE Cohort 3, a participant was defined as recovered based on two consecutive negative NP/OP PCR tests, clearance by a healthcare professional, or resolution of symptoms. Each participant in the prospective study had whole blood, serum and a nasopharyngeal or oropharyngeal swab collected by mobile phlebotomists. Prospective study participants could optionally give additional blood draws and questionnaires over an approximately two-month period. Blood samples from the prospective study were shipped frozen or at room temperature prior to DNA extraction.

Sequencing input: PBMCs or T cells enriched from blood (not recorded which). The receptor was isolated from a man over 45 who had recovered from COVID-19. The V and J segments used are TRBV12-3 or TRBV12-4 and TRBJ2-1, and 8 bases in between align with TRBD2. The sequence in DNA is TGTGCCGATAGCGGGGCCTACAATGAGCAGTTCTTC. Translation gives CADSGAYNEQFF.